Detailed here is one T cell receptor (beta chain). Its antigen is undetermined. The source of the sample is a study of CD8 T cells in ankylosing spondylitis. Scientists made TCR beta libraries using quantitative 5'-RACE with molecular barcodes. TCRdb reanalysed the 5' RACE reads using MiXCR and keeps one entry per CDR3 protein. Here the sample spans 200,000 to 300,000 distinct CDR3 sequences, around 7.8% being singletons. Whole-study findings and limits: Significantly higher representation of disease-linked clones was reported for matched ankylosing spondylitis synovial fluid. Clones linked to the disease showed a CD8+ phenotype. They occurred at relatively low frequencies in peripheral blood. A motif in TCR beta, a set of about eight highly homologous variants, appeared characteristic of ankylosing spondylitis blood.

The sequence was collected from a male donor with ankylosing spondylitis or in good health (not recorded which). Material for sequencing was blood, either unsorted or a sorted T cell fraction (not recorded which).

For the CDR3, the DNA is TGCGCCAGCAGCCAAGCTCGGAGCGGGGGGACATACAATGAGCAGTTCTTC. Translating it yields CASSQARSGGTYNEQFF. This sequence joins TRBV4-3 and TRBJ2-1; 9 nucleotides match TRBD2. There are 17 residues in the CDR3. Trimming removed 1 base from V and 4 bases from J; junction bases left unmatched: 8. Germline-derived CDR1 and CDR2 are LGHNA and YSLEER.